These 11 T cell receptor beta chains share one sample of origin, sequenced in a study of T cells in Graves' hyperthyroidism and ophthalmopathy. Amplified TCR beta CDR3 regions came from RNA transcripts. HTBI primers were the set used in a first-round RT-PCR of the TCR CDR3. TCRdb redid the calling of the multiplex PCR reads with MiXCR, one entry per CDR3 protein. Of more than 650,000 distinct CDR3 sequences in the sample, roughly 15% are singletons; the top ten hold approximately 10%. The sequenced sample consisted of blood. The source of these receptors is a woman aged 18-29 years with Graves' hyperthyroidism.

The chain is built from TRBV19 and TRBJ2-5; possibly TRBD1 for D (6 bases). With 0 bases removed from V and 4 bases from J, the gap between germline ends came to 18 bases. The CDR3 length is 17 residues. Germline V gene lookup returns CDR1 LNHDA and CDR2 SQIVND (reference sequence). In DNA form, the CDR3 reads TGTGCCAGTAGTATAGACCACAGGGCACGAAGGTCAGAGACCCAGTACTTC. This codes for CASSIDHRARRSETQYF.

This clonotype has ten or more counts. The chain uses TRBV13 and TRBJ2-2, with TRBD1 matching over 8 bases. Germline values: CDR1 PRHDT, CDR2 FYEKMQ (reference sequence). V shed 5 bases, J shed 6 bases, and the junction held 5 bases outside the gene matches. This CDR3 comprises 14 residues. CDR3 in amino acids: CASSLRDRSGELFF. The CDR3 bases are TGTGCCAGCAGCCTCCGGGACAGGTCCGGGGAGCTGTTTTTT.

The sample holds many counts of this clonotype. The V gene is TRBV3-1, the J gene TRBJ1-2; tentatively, D is TRBD1 (5 bases). This CDR3 is 13 amino acids long. Germline lookup yields CDR1 LGHDT and CDR2 YNNKEL (reference sequence). V lost 0 bases and J 8 bases, leaving 10 bases between the germline ends. The CDR3 protein is CASSQEGTRGYTF. In DNA form, the CDR3 reads TGTGCCAGCAGCCAAGAAGGGACGAGGGGCTACACCTTC.

This clonotype was observed many times. This chain connects TRBV30 to TRBJ2-3; D is unresolved. There are 12 residues in the CDR3. Trimming took 5 bases from V and 5 from J, leaving 11 bases between them. Germline V CDR1 and CDR2: GTSNPN, SVGIG (reference sequence). CDR3 region: CAWAENEDTQYF. Written as DNA, the CDR3 is TGTGCCTGGGCCGAGAACGAAGATACGCAGTATTTT.

The table lists this clonotype with many counts. This chain links TRBV7-2 with TRBJ2-7, with 8 bases identical to TRBD2. CDR3 length: 15 amino acids. Losses at the gene ends were 5 bases for V and 4 bases for J; bases not matched to a gene: 10. Germline V gene sequence: CDR1 SGHTA, CDR2 FQGNSA. DNA for the CDR3: TGTGCCAGCAGCCGGAGCGGGAGTAATATATACGAGCAGTACTTC. Translation gives CASSRSGSNIYEQYF.

The V call is TRBV4-1, the J call TRBJ2-7; possibly TRBD1 for D (6 bases). From germline, CDR1 is MGHRA and CDR2 YSYEKL. The CDR3 consists of 15 residues. The germline V and J ends were trimmed by 1 base and 0 bases, with 10 bases remaining between them. This CDR3 is CASSQVDRTSYEQYF. The CDR3 region has the DNA TGCGCCAGCAGCCAAGTTGACAGGACCTCCTACGAGCAGTACTTC.

This clonotype was seen at least ten times. This chain joins TRBV10-3 and TRBJ1-2; 9 positions agree with TRBD1. The CDR3 has 16 amino acids. Trimming cost V 4 bases and J 0 bases; bases outside gene matches: 6. CDR1 and CDR2 (germline): ENHRY, SYGVKD. The CDR3 nucleotides are TGTGCCATCAGTGGACGGGGACAGGGAGCTAACTATGGCTACACCTTC. It yields the protein CAISGRGQGANYGYTF.

In this sample, this clonotype turned up once. The chain carries TRBV7-9 and TRBJ2-5; D not certain. CDR3 size: 15 residues. Per germline, CDR1 SEHNR and CDR2 FQNEAQ (reference sequence). Trimming stripped 4 bases from V and 1 base from J, with 13 bases between. DNA of the CDR3: TGTGCCAGCAGCTCTAAACTTCCTATCCAAGAGACCCAGTACTTC. This encodes CASSSKLPIQETQYF.

This clonotype was seen ten or more times. V gene TRBV7-9 combines with J gene TRBJ1-1; D remains ambiguous. Per germline, CDR1 SEHNR and CDR2 FQNEAQ (reference sequence). Trimming stripped 1 base from V and 0 bases from J, with 12 bases between. The CDR3 covers 16 residues. The DNA for the CDR3 is TGTGCCAGCAGCTTAGGAGGGATTGGGGTGAACACTGAAGCTTTCTTT. Protein sequence: CASSLGGIGVNTEAFF.

This clonotype was counted at least ten times. The chain uses TRBV12-3 or TRBV12-4 and TRBJ2-2; 7 bases match TRBD1. Unmatched junction bases numbered 8, after V lost 2 bases and J lost 2 bases. CDR3 length: 17 amino acids. CDR3 region: CASSLRGRVSNTGELFF. Here the CDR3 DNA reads TGTGCCAGCAGTTTAAGGGGGCGCGTTTCCAACACCGGGGAGCTGTTTTTT.

There are many counts of this clonotype. This chain uses TRBV24-1 with TRBJ2-1; D remains ambiguous. The V gene lost 0 bases and the J gene lost 1 base, with 12 bases spanning the gap. This CDR3 contains 17 residues. The germline V gene encodes CDR1 KGHDR and CDR2 SFDVKD. In DNA, the CDR3 is TGTGCCACCAGTGATTTGAGGGCGGCTAGGTCCTACAATGAGCAGTTCTTC. It specifies CATSDLRAARSYNEQFF.